This record looks at one TCR beta chain sequence and its context. What it recognizes is unknown. The assay was immunoSEQ multiplex PCR, and TCRdb's table has in-frame clones only and misses some. The repertoire holds under 85,000 clones, with more than 70% as singletons. This sample is part of a study of T cell responses to AZD1222 COVID-19 vaccine. In the study overall: Researchers grouped second doses given at about 4 or about 12 weeks into one pool. Regarding the study as a whole: Donors, mostly white British, included more females; clonal diversity was possibly underestimated. Targeting of unmutated variant regions was reportedly seen in nearly half of spike-specific TCRs. Spike-specific TCR depth and breadth grew after two AZD1222 doses.

The CDR3 is 12 residues long. The chain has TRBV21-1 and TRBJ2-1; the tabulated D call, TRBD2, remains unverified against the DNA. TRBV21-1 represents a pseudogene. The clonotype comes from an adult in good health. The starting material was peripheral blood, obtained on day 0 of AZD1222 vaccination. The DNA of the CDR3 is TGTGCCAGCGATTTTGGGGGGGGTGAGCAGTTCTTC. This encodes CASDFGGGEQFF.